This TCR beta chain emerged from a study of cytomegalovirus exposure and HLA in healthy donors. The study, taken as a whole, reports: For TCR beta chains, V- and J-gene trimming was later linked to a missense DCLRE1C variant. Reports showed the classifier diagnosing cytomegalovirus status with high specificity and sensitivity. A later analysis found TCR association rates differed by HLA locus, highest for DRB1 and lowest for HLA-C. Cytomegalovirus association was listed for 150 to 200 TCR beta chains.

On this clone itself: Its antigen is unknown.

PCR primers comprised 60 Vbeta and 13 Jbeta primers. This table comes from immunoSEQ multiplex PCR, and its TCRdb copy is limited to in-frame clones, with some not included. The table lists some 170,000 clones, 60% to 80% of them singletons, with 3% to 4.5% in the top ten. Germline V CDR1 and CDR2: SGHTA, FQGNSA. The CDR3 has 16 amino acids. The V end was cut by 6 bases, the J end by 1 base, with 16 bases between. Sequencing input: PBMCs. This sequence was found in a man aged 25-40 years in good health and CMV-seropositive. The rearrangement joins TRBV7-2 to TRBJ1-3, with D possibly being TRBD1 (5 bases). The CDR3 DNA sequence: TGTGCCAGCAGGCCTCCGGGACTCTGGTCTGGAAACACCATATATTTT. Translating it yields CASRPPGLWSGNTIYF.